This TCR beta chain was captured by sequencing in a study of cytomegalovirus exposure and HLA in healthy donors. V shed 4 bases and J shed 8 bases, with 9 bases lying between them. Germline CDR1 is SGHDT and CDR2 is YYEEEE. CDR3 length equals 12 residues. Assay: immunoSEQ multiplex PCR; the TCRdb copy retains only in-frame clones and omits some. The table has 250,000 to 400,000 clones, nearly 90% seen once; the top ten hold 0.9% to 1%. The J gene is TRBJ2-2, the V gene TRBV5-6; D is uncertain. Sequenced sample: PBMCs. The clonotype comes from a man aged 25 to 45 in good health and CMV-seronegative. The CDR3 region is CASSPNTGELFF. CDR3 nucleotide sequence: TGTGCCAGCAGCCCTAATACGGGGGAGCTGTTTTTT.